The sample holds many counts of the clone carrying this T cell receptor (beta chain). Antigen: not known. No cell sorting was done before RNA was extracted from the tissue. Chemotherapy-naive patients with new lung cancer underwent thoracic surgery in China, August–November 2014. The sample is drawn from a study of tumor and adjacent non-tumor tissue in lung cancer. Looking at the study overall: Patients comprised about a dozen adenocarcinoma, a couple of squamous cell carcinoma and 1 small cell lung cancer.

Germline values: CDR1 DFQATT, CDR2 SNEGSKA (reference sequence). CDR3 length: 14 amino acids. The V gene lost 3 bases and the J gene lost 2 bases, with 13 bases spanning the gap. A modified ARM-PCR protocol with three rounds of nested PCR amplified TCRbeta. Each CDR3 protein gets one entry after TCRdb re-called the multiplex PCR reads with MiXCR. Among more than 70,000 distinct CDR3 sequences listed, about 61% were seen once. Study-wide points: Higher tumor TCR diversity was associated with shorter survival. Top 100 clones took a larger repertoire share in normal lung.

Specimen: lung tumor tissue. The receptor comes from a man in his sixties or seventies with non-small cell lung cancer. The genes are TRBV20-1 and TRBJ1-1; D gene uncertain. For the CDR3, the DNA is TGCAGTGCTAGGGGTCTGGGCTCTAACACTGAAGCTTTCTTT. This encodes CSARGLGSNTEAFF.